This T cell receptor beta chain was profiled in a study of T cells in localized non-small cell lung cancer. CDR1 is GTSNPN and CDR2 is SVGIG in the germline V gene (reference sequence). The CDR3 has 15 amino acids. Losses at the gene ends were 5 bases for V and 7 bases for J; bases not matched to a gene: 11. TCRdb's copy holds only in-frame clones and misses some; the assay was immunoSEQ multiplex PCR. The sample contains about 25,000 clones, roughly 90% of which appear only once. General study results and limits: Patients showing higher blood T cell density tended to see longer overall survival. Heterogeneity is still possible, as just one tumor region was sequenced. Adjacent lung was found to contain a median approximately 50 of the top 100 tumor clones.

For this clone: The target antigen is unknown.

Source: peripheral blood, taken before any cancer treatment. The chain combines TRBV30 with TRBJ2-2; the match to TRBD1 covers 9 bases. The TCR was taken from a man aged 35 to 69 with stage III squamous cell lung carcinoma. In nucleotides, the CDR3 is TGTGCCTGGGGAGCAGGGACAGGGCGAGGCGGGGAGCTGTTTTTT. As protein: CAWGAGTGRGGELFF.